The 5 T cell receptor beta chains below were found in one sample sequenced in a study of blood T cells in healthy people across ages. PCR was performed a second time for about 7 to 11 cycles using a sample-barcoded 5' primer and a J-beta primer mix. TCRdb re-called the 5' RACE reads with MiXCR, one entry per CDR3 protein. The sample contains hundreds of thousands of distinct CDR3 sequences, 32% of which appear only once. Material for sequencing was blood. The receptors shown here come from an elderly woman in good health.

This clonotype was counted at least ten times. This sequence joins TRBV21-1 and TRBJ2-5; the table names TRBD2, a call not compared with the DNA. TRBV21-1 is a pseudogene. The CDR3 totals 15 residues. The CDR3 region is CASSKEGHYPETQYF. The CDR3, as DNA: TGTGCCAGCAGCAAGGAGGGCCATTACCCGGAGACCCAGTACTTC.

The table lists this clonotype with many counts. This chain links TRBV13 with TRBJ2-1; 13 bases are shared with TRBD2. The ends lost 4 bases at V and 7 bases at J; junction bases unmatched: 7. This CDR3 region has 16 residues. Germline V gene sequence: CDR1 PRHDT, CDR2 FYEKMQ (reference sequence). The CDR3 here is CASSSTGLAGVNEQFF. In DNA, the CDR3 is TGTGCCAGCAGCTCCACCGGACTAGCGGGGGTGAATGAGCAGTTCTTC.

The chain recombines TRBV7-6 with TRBJ1-5, with D possibly matching TRBD1 (5 bases). V was shortened by 5 bases and J by 5 bases, with 13 bases between the two germline ends. Looked up from germline, CDR1 is SGHVS and CDR2 is FNYEAQ. CDR3 size: 14 residues. CDR3 nucleotides: TGTGCCAGCAGCAAGAGGGACGGGGATCAGCCCCAGCATTTT. Translated: CASSKRDGDQPQHF.

This clonotype was seen just once. Possible read error: a much larger clone is one base away. The J gene is TRBJ2-4, the V gene TRBV7-3; 8 bases are shared with TRBD1. The end of the DNA is better explained by TRBJ2-7, so the J call may be wrong. Germline assignment: CDR1 SGHTA and CDR2 FQGTGA. The CDR3 runs 14 residues. The CDR3 coding sequence is TGTGCCGGCAGCCCAGGACAGGGAATGGACGAGCAGTACTTC. Its protein is CAGSPGQGMDEQYF.

This clonotype was recorded many times. V and J are TRBV9 and TRBJ2-5, with D maybe TRBD1 (5 bases). The CDR3 consists of 14 residues. The V gene lost 2 bases and the J gene lost 2 bases, with 10 bases spanning the gap. CDR1 and CDR2 from the germline V gene are SGDLS and YYNGEE. In DNA, the CDR3 is TGTGCCAGCAGCGTGGGTCCAGGGCAAGAGACCCAGTACTTC. Its translation: CASSVGPGQETQYF.